This entry lists 15 T cell receptor beta chains sequenced from one sample in a study of PD-1 blockade in classical Hodgkin lymphoma. As for time point: cycle 4 day 1 (C4D1), after more than five weeks of nivolumab. Each and every patient relapsed after autologous stem cell transplantation, and patients got differing brentuximab vedotin exposure. Negative selection with magnetic separation was used to purify CD4+ T cells from thawed PBMCs. The protocol was immunoSEQ multiplex PCR, while the TCRdb copy is restricted to in-frame clones and leaves out a portion. The data show about 6,400 clones, around nine tenths seen once. Specimen: CD4+ T cells from blood, collected before the fourth cycle of nivolumab. The receptors were gathered from a human donor with classical Hodgkin lymphoma.

The J gene is TRBJ2-2, the V gene TRBV7-2, with TRBD2 identical over 8 bases. Germline CDR1 SGHTA, CDR2 FQGNSA. This CDR3 is built from 16 residues. V was pared by 6 bases and J by 4 bases, with 10 bases of the junction left unmatched. Here the CDR3 DNA reads TGTGCCAGCAGAACCCCGGGGGGGAGGGGCACCGGGGAGCTGTTTTTT. The encoded protein is CASRTPGGRGTGELFF. Looking up the rest from reference TRBV7-2 and TRBJ2-2 gives the full variable domain: GAGVSQSPSNKVTEKGKDVELRCDPISGHTALYWYRQSLGQGLEFLIYFQGNSAPDKSGLPSDRFSAERTGGSVSTLTIQRTQQEDSAVYLCASRTPGGRGTGELFFGEGSRLTVL.

This clone was found a few times. This sequence joins TRBV11-2 and TRBJ1-2, with D perhaps TRBD1 (5 bases). CDR3 size: 15 residues. Trimming stripped 1 base from V and 0 bases from J, with 9 bases between. CDR1 and CDR2 from the germline V gene are SGHAT and FQNNGV. CDR3 nucleotides: TGTGCCAGCAGCTTAGTAGACAGCGCTAACTATGGCTACACCTTC. Translation gives CASSLVDSANYGYTF.

This rearrangement joins TRBV2 to TRBJ1-1, with TRBD1 matching over 7 bases. CDR3 length: 14 residues. Looked up from germline, CDR1 is SNHLY and CDR2 is FYNNEI. The ends lost 4 bases at V and 1 base at J; junction bases unmatched: 3. The CDR3 DNA sequence: TGTGCCAGCAGTGTCCAGGGGGGGAACACTGAAGCTTTCTTT. As protein: CASSVQGGNTEAFF.

The chain recombines TRBV4-1 with TRBJ2-5; TRBD1 agrees at 8 bases. The CDR3 runs to 11 residues. Losses at the gene ends were 3 bases for V and 11 bases for J; bases not matched to a gene: 2. The V gene's germline CDR1 is MGHRA and CDR2 YSYEKL. For the CDR3, the DNA is TGCGCCAGCAGCCATCGGGACAGGCAGTACTTC. This translates into CASSHRDRQYF.

This clone was observed a handful of times. V is TRBV30 and J is TRBJ1-1; D perhaps matches TRBD1 (5 bases). Germline loops: CDR1 GTSNPN, CDR2 SVGIG (reference sequence). The CDR3 extends over 12 amino acids. Trimming cost V 4 bases and J 4 bases, with 10 bases left between them. The CDR3 sequence: CAWISGLTEAFF. The CDR3 nucleotides are TGTGCCTGGATATCGGGACTCACTGAAGCTTTCTTT.

The chain uses TRBV5-1 and TRBJ2-5, with 9 bases lining up with TRBD2. From germline, CDR1 is SGHRS and CDR2 YFSETQ. V dropped 3 bases and J dropped 2; count of bases not matched to a gene: 5. The CDR3 has 15 residues. In DNA form, the CDR3 reads TGCGCCAGCAGCTCCCTAGCGGGGACTCAAGAGACCCAGTACTTC. Translated: CASSSLAGTQETQYF.

This chain uses TRBV5-6 with TRBJ2-3; no definite D call. The CDR3 extends over 13 amino acids. Trimming took off 2 bases at V and 4 bases at J, with 8 bases between the two ends. In germline, CDR1 is SGHDT, CDR2 YYEEEE. The chain's CDR3 is CASSLKGADTQYF. In DNA, the CDR3 is TGTGCCAGCAGCTTAAAAGGAGCAGATACGCAGTATTTT.

This clone was detected once. The chain uses TRBV28 and TRBJ2-7; 7 bases are shared with TRBD2. CDR1 is MDHEN and CDR2 is SYDVKM in the germline V gene. V dropped 5 bases and J dropped 2; count of bases not matched to a gene: 3. This CDR3 is 13 amino acids long. The CDR3 protein is CASSTLAAYEQYF. The CDR3 coding sequence is TGTGCCAGCAGTACCCTAGCGGCCTACGAGCAGTACTTC.

The CDR3, as DNA: TGTGCCAGCAGCCGGGCCTATAACTATGGCTACACCTTC. Protein: CASSRAYNYGYTF. The rearrangement joins TRBV6-1 to TRBJ1-2; no clear D. This CDR3 has 13 amino acids. Trimming stripped 6 bases from V and 1 base from J, with 9 bases between. Germline assignment: CDR1 MNHNS and CDR2 SASEGT.

This chain uses TRBV5-4 with TRBJ2-1; D remains ambiguous. V lost 0 bases and J lost 0, with 10 bases in between. Germline V lookup: CDR1 SGHNT, CDR2 YYREEE (reference sequence). The CDR3 totals 16 residues. Written as DNA, the CDR3 is TGTGCCAGCAGCTTGGAGTTAACCCTCTCCTACAATGAGCAGTTCTTC. It specifies CASSLELTLSYNEQFF.

The chain links TRBV18 to TRBJ1-1, with D unclear. The CDR3 loop spans 14 amino acids. The germline CDR1 and CDR2 sequences are KGHSH and LQKENI. V gave up 6 bases and J gave up 1 base, with 12 bases separating them. This chain's CDR3 is CASSGTTTNTEAFF. CDR3 bases: TGTGCCAGCTCGGGTACGACAACGAACACTGAAGCTTTCTTT.

V and J are TRBV5-1 and TRBJ2-5; D is perhaps TRBD1 (6 bases). V was trimmed by 1 base and J by 1 base, leaving 8 bases between them. Germline CDR1 is SGHRS and CDR2 is YFSETQ. This CDR3 is built from 14 residues. CDR3 region: CASSLLDSQETQYF. CDR3 coding DNA: TGCGCCAGCAGCTTGTTGGACAGCCAAGAGACCCAGTACTTC.

This chain connects TRBV5-1 to TRBJ2-5; no firm D call. The CDR3 sequence is 13 residues long. CDR1 SGHRS and CDR2 YFSETQ come from the germline V gene. Trimming cost V 3 bases and J 2 bases, with 8 bases left between them. The CDR3 loop reads CASSYATQETQYF. The CDR3 nucleotides are TGCGCCAGCAGCTACGCTACGCAAGAGACCCAGTACTTC.

The chain has TRBV10-3 and TRBJ2-6; D remains ambiguous. This CDR3 contains 13 residues. Per germline, CDR1 ENHRY and CDR2 SYGVKD. V lost 11 bases and J 4 bases, leaving 12 bases between the germline ends. CDR3 sequence (DNA): TGTGCCTCCCAAGTATCAGGGGCCAACGTCCTGACTTTC. This gives the protein CASQVSGANVLTF.

The table lists this clone with a count of one. The V and J genes are TRBV29-1 and TRBJ2-3; the D gene is possibly TRBD1 (6 bases). In germline, CDR1 is SQVTM, CDR2 ANQGSEA. Trimming stripped 4 bases from V and 4 bases from J, with 12 bases between. The CDR3 is 13 residues long. The CDR3 region has the DNA TGCAGCGTTGGTGTGCAGGGGTCAGATACGCAGTATTTT. Translation: CSVGVQGSDTQYF.